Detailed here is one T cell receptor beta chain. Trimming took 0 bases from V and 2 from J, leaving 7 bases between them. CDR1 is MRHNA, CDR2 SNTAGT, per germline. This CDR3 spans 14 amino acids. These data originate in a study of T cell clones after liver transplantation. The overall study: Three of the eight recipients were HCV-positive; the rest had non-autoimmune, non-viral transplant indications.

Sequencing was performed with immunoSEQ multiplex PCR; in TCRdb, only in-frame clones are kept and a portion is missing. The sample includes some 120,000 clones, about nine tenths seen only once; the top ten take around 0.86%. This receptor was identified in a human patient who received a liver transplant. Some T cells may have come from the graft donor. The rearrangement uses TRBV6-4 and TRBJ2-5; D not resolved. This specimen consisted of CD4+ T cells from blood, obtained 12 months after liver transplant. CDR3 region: CASSDSIRQETQYF. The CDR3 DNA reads TGTGCCAGCAGTGACTCGATCAGACAAGAGACCCAGTACTTC.